Listed below are T cell receptor beta chains from one sample, sequenced in a study of blood T cell repertoires in COVID-19. TCRdb keeps only in-frame clones here, not all; method: immunoSEQ multiplex PCR. The data hold about 220,000 clones, with roughly 80% observed a single time. What was sequenced was peripheral blood. The receptor source for this set is a man between 25 and 39 years old with active or convalescent COVID-19. The CDR3 runs from the conserved cysteine through the conserved F or W. D genes are given only for firm matches. A row's size may be missing; if present it is once, few, many or a size class.

TRBV28	TRBJ2-3	.	TRBD2	CASSLGLAGVSDTQYF	TGTGCCAGCAGCCTAGGACTAGCGGGAGTTTCAGATACGCAGTATTTT
TRBV5-1	TRBJ1-4	.	.	CASSLNGGGEKLFF	TGCGCCAGCAGCTTAAACGGGGGAGGGGAAAAACTGTTTTTT
TRBV6-5	TRBJ2-1	.	TRBD2	CASSYTGGGAYEQFF	TGTGCCAGCAGTTATACTGGCGGGGGGGCGTATGAGCAGTTCTTC
TRBV7-2	TRBJ1-2	once	.	CASSGTDSPYGYTF	TGTGCCAGCAGCGGAACAGACAGCCCCTATGGCTACACCTTC
TRBV10-3	TRBJ2-7	.	.	CAISELGTGDEQYF	TGTGCCATCAGTGAGTTGGGGACGGGGGACGAGCAGTACTTC
TRBV9	TRBJ2-2	.	TRBD2	CASSSRTRNTGELFF	TGTGCCAGCAGCTCCCGGACTAGGAACACCGGGGAGCTGTTTTTT
TRBV30	TRBJ2-1	.	TRBD2	CAWSLTSGDYNEQFF	TGTGCCTGGAGTCTGACTAGCGGGGATTACAATGAGCAGTTCTTC
TRBV5-1	TRBJ1-1	.	.	CASGLGGANTEAFF	TGCGCCAGCGGATTGGGGGGCGCGAACACTGAAGCTTTCTTT
TRBV4-3	TRBJ2-1	.	TRBD2	CASSLGTSGGNEQFF	TGCGCCAGCAGCCTTGGGACTAGCGGGGGGAACGAGCAGTTCTTC
TRBV9	TRBJ1-3	.	TRBD1	CASSVQGGGGNTIYF	TGTGCCAGCAGCGTACAAGGGGGCGGTGGAAACACCATATATTTT
TRBV6-5	TRBJ1-1	.	.	CASSYSRGWTEAFF	TGTGCCAGCAGTTACTCCCGCGGGTGGACTGAAGCTTTCTTT
TRBV9	TRBJ2-1	.	TRBD2	CASSVGRFGTSGEGNEQFF	TGTGCCAGCAGCGTAGGTCGCTTCGGAACTAGCGGGGAGGGGAATGAGCAGTTCTTC
TRBV28	TRBJ1-6	once	.	CASSPGNSPLHF	TGTGCCTCCTCACCAGGGAATTCACCCCTCCACTTT
TRBV14	TRBJ1-1	.	.	CASSRWRTNTEAFF	TGTGCCAGCAGCCGCTGGAGGACGAACACTGAAGCTTTCTTT
TRBV25-1	TRBJ2-1	.	.	CASKRFNGVFDNEQFF	TGTGCCAGCAAAAGGTTTAACGGAGTTTTCGACAATGAGCAGTTCTTC
TRBV7-2	TRBJ2-3	.	.	CASSLTQGEVDLLDTQYF	TGTGCCAGCAGCTTAACGCAGGGGGAGGTGGATCTTCTCGATACGCAGTATTTT
TRBV10-3	TRBJ2-7	few	TRBD1	CAISGDRGSYEQYF	TGTGCCATCAGTGGGGACAGGGGCTCCTACGAGCAGTACTTC
TRBV21-1	TRBJ1-5	few	.	CASSKAWACHSNQPQHF	TGTGCCAGCAGCAAAGCCTGGGCCTGCCATAGCAATCAGCCCCAGCATTTT
TRBV19	TRBJ2-3	.	TRBD1	CASSQLGQGADTQYF	TGTGCCAGTAGTCAACTGGGACAGGGAGCGGATACGCAGTATTTT
TRBV11-3	TRBJ2-7	.	.	CASSLGRGYEQYF	TGTGCCAGCAGCTTAGGGCGCGGCTACGAGCAGTACTTC
TRBV9	TRBJ1-3	.	.	CASSVAGSGNTIYF	TGTGCCAGCAGCGTAGCGGGCTCTGGAAACACCATATATTTT
TRBV30	TRBJ1-5	once	TRBD1	CAFGQESNQPQHF	TGTGCCTTCGGACAGGAAAGCAATCAGCCCCAGCATTTT
TRBV2	TRBJ2-1	.	TRBD2	CARARELAGGATTDEQFF	TGTGCCAGAGCAAGGGAACTAGCGGGAGGTGCGACAACAGATGAGCAGTTCTTC
TRBV24-1	TRBJ2-5	.	TRBD2	CATSDLASGNQETQYF	TGTGCCACCAGTGATTTGGCTAGCGGGAACCAAGAGACCCAGTACTTC
TRBV10-3	TRBJ2-7	.	TRBD1	CAISRKDRGFSLGEQYF	TGTGCCATTTCGCGAAAGGACAGGGGGTTTTCTTTGGGCGAGCAGTACTTC
TRBV4-3	TRBJ2-7	medium-sized	TRBD2	CASSQDQASGSYEQYF	TGCGCCAGCAGCCAAGATCAAGCTAGCGGGAGCTACGAGCAGTACTTC
TRBV18	TRBJ2-7	.	TRBD2	CASSLWTSGYEQYF	TGTGCCAGCTCACTGTGGACTAGCGGCTACGAGCAGTACTTC
TRBV28	TRBJ1-4	.	.	CASSLGQLNEKLFF	TGTGCCAGCAGTTTAGGGCAGCTTAATGAAAAACTGTTTTTT
TRBV19	TRBJ2-5	.	.	CASSVPGLPQYF	TGTGCCAGTAGTGTACCGGGACTCCCCCAGTACTTC
TRBV7-2	TRBJ2-2	.	TRBD2	CASSFWRGAGNTGELFF	TGTGCCAGCAGCTTTTGGCGGGGGGCCGGGAACACCGGGGAGCTGTTTTTT
TRBV7-2	TRBJ1-5	.	.	CASSKGDQPQHF	TGTGCCAGCAGCAAGGGGGACCAGCCCCAGCATTTT
TRBV28	TRBJ1-1	.	.	CASSLSGAEAFF	TGTGCCAGCAGTTTGTCGGGGGCTGAAGCTTTCTTT
TRBV5-1	TRBJ1-1	.	TRBD1	CASSWGQVGDTEAFF	TGCGCCAGCAGCTGGGGACAGGTGGGCGACACTGAAGCTTTCTTT
TRBV27	TRBJ2-7	.	.	CASLNGDEQYF	TGTGCCAGCCTGAATGGAGACGAGCAGTACTTC
TRBV19	TRBJ1-4	.	.	CASSAGRLNEKLFF	TGTGCCAGTAGTGCCGGAAGACTTAATGAAAAACTGTTTTTT
TRBV7-9	TRBJ2-1	once	.	CASSYTSSLDNEQFF	TGTGCCAGCAGCTACACTAGCTCCCTCGACAATGAGCAGTTCTTC
TRBV10-3	TRBJ2-1	.	TRBD2	CAISGQTSGNYNEQFF	TGTGCCATCAGTGGTCAGACTAGCGGGAACTACAATGAGCAGTTCTTC
TRBV7-9	TRBJ2-1	.	TRBD2	CASSIPGLAGVGEQFF	TGTGCCAGCAGCATCCCGGGACTAGCGGGAGTGGGAGAGCAGTTCTTC
TRBV6-5	TRBJ1-5	.	TRBD1	CASRRQGDSNQPQHF	TGTGCCAGCAGAAGACAGGGGGATAGCAATCAGCCCCAGCATTTT
TRBV15	TRBJ2-5	.	.	CATSRDKIQETQYF	TGTGCCACCAGCAGGGACAAGATCCAAGAGACCCAGTACTTC
TRBV4-2	TRBJ2-7	.	TRBD1	CASSKGTGINEQYF	TGTGCCAGCAGCAAGGGGACAGGGATCAACGAGCAGTACTTC
TRBV9	TRBJ1-1	.	.	CASSVGGHQNTEAFF	TGTGCCAGCAGCGTAGGGGGACACCAGAACACTGAAGCTTTCTTT
TRBV9	TRBJ2-1	.	TRBD2	CASSYGGAHEQFF	TGTGCCAGCAGCTACGGGGGGGCCCATGAGCAGTTCTTC
TRBV15	TRBJ2-3	.	.	CATTDERDTDTQYF	TGTGCCACCACCGACGAACGGGACACAGATACGCAGTATTTT
TRBV18	TRBJ1-5	once	TRBD1	CASSPDRGRNQPQHF	TGTGCCAGCTCACCGGACAGGGGGCGAAATCAGCCCCAGCATTTT
TRBV5-1	TRBJ1-4	.	TRBD1	CASSLAQGDEKLFF	TGCGCCAGCAGCTTGGCACAGGGGGATGAAAAACTGTTTTTT
TRBV12-3/TRBV12-4	TRBJ1-5	.	.	CASNLGGDQPQHF	TGTGCCAGCAACTTGGGGGGGGATCAGCCCCAGCATTTT
TRBV18	TRBJ2-7	.	.	CASSPSGEQYF	TGTGCCAGCTCACCATCGGGGGAGCAGTACTTC